Below, 10 T cell receptor beta chains from the same sample are listed, as sequenced in a study of cytomegalovirus exposure and HLA in healthy donors. PCR primers comprised 60 Vbeta and 13 Jbeta primers. Repertoires were generated with immunoSEQ multiplex PCR, while TCRdb's copy carries only in-frame clones and drops some. The sample carries around 95,000 clones, approximately 72% recorded once. The sample comprised PBMCs. The receptors shown here come from a woman aged 40-49 years in good health and CMV-seropositive.

V usage is TRBV5-1 and J usage is TRBJ2-3, with 9 bases that match TRBD2. The CDR3 spans 15 residues. CDR1 and CDR2 (germline): SGHRS, YFSETQ. The V segment lost 2 bases and the J segment 0 bases; nucleotides outside the gene matches: 1. The CDR3 DNA reads TGCGCCAGCAGCTTAACTAGCGGGAGCACAGATACGCAGTATTTT. Translated, it gives CASSLTSGSTDTQYF. Using reference TRBV5-1 and TRBJ2-3 for the parts outside the CDR3, the full variable domain is KAGVTQTPRYLIKTRGQQVTLSCSPISGHRSVSWYQQTPGQGLQFLFEYFSETQRNKGNFPGRFSGRQFSNSRSEMNVSTLELGDSALYLCASSLTSGSTDTQYFGPGTRLTVL.

The rearrangement links TRBV7-2 to TRBJ2-7; 7 positions match TRBD2. Germline CDR1 and CDR2: SGHTA and FQGNSA. After removal of 1 base from V and 4 bases from J, the junction contained 4 bases not matched to a gene. This CDR3 is built from 14 residues. This CDR3 is CASSLGGSMYEQYF. CDR3 sequence (DNA): TGTGCCAGCAGCTTAGGCGGGAGTATGTACGAGCAGTACTTC.

The genes are TRBV19 and TRBJ1-5; 11 positions match TRBD1. CDR3 length: 17 residues. Germline CDR1 LNHDA, CDR2 SQIVND (reference sequence). Unmatched junction bases numbered 4, after V lost 3 bases and J lost 0 bases. The CDR3 nucleotides are TGTGCCAGTAGTATCCGGGGACAGGGGGGTAGCAATCAGCCCCAGCATTTT. Translated: CASSIRGQGGSNQPQHF.

The V and J genes are TRBV18 and TRBJ1-5; D not certain. V dropped 1 base and J dropped 4 bases, with 5 bases sitting between them. The CDR3 consists of 13 residues. In germline, CDR1 is KGHSH, CDR2 LQKENI. The CDR3 protein is CASSPQLNQPQHF. The CDR3 DNA sequence: TGTGCCAGCTCACCACAGCTGAATCAGCCCCAGCATTTT.

This clone showed up just once. The chain is built from TRBV28 and TRBJ1-3; D ambiguous. This CDR3 is built from 16 residues. With 2 bases removed from V and 0 bases from J, the gap between germline ends came to 11 bases. Germline values: CDR1 MDHEN, CDR2 SYDVKM. CDR3 nucleotides: TGTGCCAGCAGTTTAAGTCCGGGGAACTCTGGAAACACCATATATTTT. Translation gives CASSLSPGNSGNTIYF. Combining the CDR3 with reference TRBV28 and TRBJ1-3 gives the whole variable domain DVKVTQSSRYLVKRTGEKVFLECVQDMDHENMFWYRQDPGLGLRLIYFSYDVKMKEKGDIPEGYSVSREKKERFSLILESASTNQTSMYLCASSLSPGNSGNTIYFGEGSWLTVV.

The rearrangement uses TRBV9 and TRBJ1-6, with 7 bases matching TRBD1. V was pared by 1 base and J by 9 bases, with 4 bases of the junction left unmatched. The V gene's germline CDR1 is SGDLS and CDR2 YYNGEE. The CDR3 length is 14 residues. This chain's CDR3 is CASSVQGVGSPLHF. CDR3 nucleotide sequence: TGTGCCAGCAGCGTACAGGGGGTCGGTTCACCCCTCCACTTT.

The chain combines TRBV6-1 with TRBJ2-5; D might be TRBD1 (5 bases). Germline CDR1 and CDR2: MNHNS and SASEGT. CDR3 length equals 13 residues. V was clipped by 2 bases and J by 5 bases, with 9 bases between them. This chain's CDR3 is CASSESGYETQYF. The CDR3 nucleotides are TGTGCCAGCAGTGAATCAGGGTACGAGACCCAGTACTTC.

J is TRBJ2-1 and V is TRBV2; D perhaps matches TRBD2 (6 bases). The CDR3 loop spans 15 amino acids. Germline V gene sequence: CDR1 SNHLY, CDR2 FYNNEI. V was trimmed by 8 bases and J by 6 bases, leaving 20 bases between them. As DNA, the CDR3 is TGTGCCAGCGAAGCTCGGGAGTCCCCCCTCAATGAGCAGTTCTTC. Translated: CASEARESPLNEQFF.

The CDR3 reads CASVTSGSHEQYF. In nucleotides, the CDR3 is TGTGCCAGCGTGACTAGCGGGAGCCACGAGCAGTACTTC. The chain is built from TRBV6-1 and TRBJ2-7; TRBD2 matches 12 bases. Germline assignment: CDR1 MNHNS and CDR2 SASEGT. Losses at the gene ends were 8 bases for V and 5 bases for J; bases not matched to a gene: 4. There are 13 residues in the CDR3.

This clone was recorded only once. The gene calls are TRBV4-1 and TRBJ2-7; the D gene is possibly TRBD1 (5 bases). Germline loops: CDR1 MGHRA, CDR2 YSYEKL. Trimming removed 0 bases at V and 0 bases at J, with 12 bases between. The length of the CDR3 is 16 residues. CDR3 sequence reads: CASSQETGGISYEQYF. CDR3 in DNA: TGCGCCAGCAGCCAAGAAACAGGCGGAATCTCCTACGAGCAGTACTTC.